This TCR beta chain was observed in a study of cytomegalovirus exposure and HLA in healthy donors. Overall study findings and caveats: In a later analysis, TCR beta V- and J-gene trimming was associated with a missense DCLRE1C variant.

In the case of this clone: The antigen remains unidentified.

Primers included in the PCR were 60 Vbeta and 13 Jbeta primers. The table came from immunoSEQ multiplex PCR; TCRdb's copy has only in-frame clones and leaves some out. The data show 75,000 to 95,000 clones, just under 85% seen once. Trimming stripped 1 base from V and 7 bases from J, with 13 bases between. Germline values: CDR1 SGHVS, CDR2 FNYEAQ. The length of the CDR3 is 15 residues. The material sequenced was PBMCs. This receptor was identified in a young woman in good health and CMV-seropositive. The V and J genes are TRBV7-6 and TRBJ1-4; possible D gene TRBD1, 6 bases. The CDR3 is CASSLGGGFAEKLFF. As DNA, the CDR3 is TGTGCCAGCAGCTTAGGAGGGGGATTCGCTGAAAAACTGTTTTTT.